One and the same sample provided the 21 T cell receptor beta chains below, sequenced in a study of T cell responses to AZD1222 COVID-19 vaccine. The repertoire was sequenced with immunoSEQ multiplex PCR; TCRdb's copy has only in-frame clones and lacks some. This table holds about 110,000 clones, 89% found once. The material sequenced was peripheral blood, taken on day 0 of AZD1222 vaccination. These receptors all come from an adult in good health.

This clone was seen just once. The J gene is TRBJ2-3, the V gene TRBV7-9; 7 positions match TRBD1. The CDR3 has 17 amino acids. V lost 1 base to trimming and J lost 2 bases; unmatched junction nucleotides: 9. From germline, CDR1 is SEHNR and CDR2 FQNEAQ (reference sequence). This chain's CDR3 is CASSLDGTDRITDTQYF. The CDR3, as DNA: TGTGCCAGCAGCTTAGATGGGACAGACAGGATCACAGATACGCAGTATTTT.

This clone was found a few times. V gene TRBV12-3 or TRBV12-4 combines with J gene TRBJ2-7, with 7 bases that match TRBD1. This CDR3 has 12 amino acids. The ends lost 6 bases at V and 3 bases at J; junction bases unmatched: 2. CDR3 residues: CASRTGYYEQYF. DNA of the CDR3: TGTGCCAGCAGGACAGGGTACTACGAGCAGTACTTC.

The V and J genes are TRBV13 and TRBJ1-2; the D is unclear. Germline-derived CDR1 and CDR2 are PRHDT and FYEKMQ (reference sequence). CDR3 length equals 14 residues. V was pared by 4 bases and J by 6 bases, with 15 bases between. CDR3 nucleotide sequence: TGTGCCAGCAGCTCTACCGTGGCTTCAAATGGCTACACCTTC. Its protein is CASSSTVASNGYTF.

V is TRBV6-2 or TRBV6-3 and J is TRBJ1-5; D is undetermined. Between the trimmed V and J ends, which lost 4 bases and 4 bases, there was a span of 5 bases. Per germline, CDR1 MNHEY and CDR2 SVGEGT. The CDR3 is 12 amino acids. The CDR3 is CASSLQNQPQHF. The DNA of the CDR3 is TGTGCCAGCAGTTTACAGAATCAGCCCCAGCATTTT.

V and J are TRBV7-9 and TRBJ1-1; D gene unclear. Germline V gives CDR1 SEHNR, CDR2 FQNEAQ (reference sequence). Deletions cut 1 base from V and 11 bases from J, with 14 bases between. The CDR3 has 13 amino acids. The CDR3 DNA reads TGTGCCAGCAGCTTAGATTCGAGGTTAAGCGCTTTCTTT. Its protein product is CASSLDSRLSAFF.

The genes are TRBV27 and TRBJ2-7; TRBD2 might be the D (6 bases). CDR1 and CDR2 from the germline V gene are MNHEY and SMNVEV (reference sequence). The length of the CDR3 is 13 residues. With 3 bases removed from V and 9 bases from J, the gap between germline ends came to 15 bases. The CDR3 region has the DNA TGTGCCAGCAGTTTTGGAGGGCAGGGCGCGCAGTACTTC. Translated, it gives CASSFGGQGAQYF.

The genes are TRBV6-5 and TRBJ1-1; 7 bases map to TRBD1. The CDR3 extends over 15 amino acids. The V and J ends lost 5 bases and 1 base, in that order; junction bases with no gene match: 7. The germline gives CDR1 MNHEY, CDR2 SVGAGI. The chain's CDR3 is CASSRMRTGNTEAFF. CDR3 sequence (DNA): TGTGCCAGCAGTCGCATGAGGACAGGGAACACTGAAGCTTTCTTT.

Only a few counts were recorded for this clone. The V call is TRBV7-9, the J call TRBJ2-7; D not resolved. Germline V gene lookup returns CDR1 SEHNR and CDR2 FQNEAQ (reference sequence). This CDR3 contains 12 residues. V was clipped by 5 bases and J by 3 bases, with 8 bases between them. DNA of the CDR3: TGTGCCAGCAGCCCCCCCGGCTACGAGCAGTACTTC. It translates to CASSPPGYEQYF. Variable domain in full (rest from reference TRBV7-9 and TRBJ2-7): DTGVSQNPRHKITKRGQNVTFRCDPISEHNRLYWYRQTLGQGPEFLTYFQNEAQLEKSRLLSDRFSAERPKGSFSTLEIQRTEQGDSAMYLCASSPPGYEQYFGPGTRLTVT.

The V gene is TRBV29-1, the J gene TRBJ1-1; D not certain. The CDR3 loop spans 13 amino acids. The germline V gene has CDR1 SQVTM and CDR2 ANQGSEA. The V end was cut by 6 bases, the J end by 5 bases, with 16 bases between. CDR3 amino acids: CSVRSARGTEAFF. Written as DNA, the CDR3 is TGCAGCGTCCGCAGCGCTCGAGGAACTGAAGCTTTCTTT.

The gene calls are TRBV19 and TRBJ2-1; D may correspond to TRBD1 or TRBD2 (5 bases each). The germline V gene encodes CDR1 LNHDA and CDR2 SQIVND (reference sequence). CDR3 length: 15 residues. V dropped 3 bases and J dropped 3 bases, with 12 bases sitting between them. CDR3 nucleotide sequence: TGTGCCAGTAGTATGGGGCTAGCTAACTACAATGAGCAGTTCTTC. This translates into CASSMGLANYNEQFF.

The chain recombines TRBV12-3 or TRBV12-4 with TRBJ1-5; D remains unclear. The CDR3 extends over 12 amino acids. V shed 5 bases and J shed 5 bases, with 7 bases lying between them. The CDR3 is CASSTQDQPQHF. CDR3 in DNA: TGTGCCAGCAGTACCCAAGATCAGCCCCAGCATTTT.

V gene TRBV4-2 combines with J gene TRBJ2-3; either TRBD1 or TRBD2 may supply D (5 bases each). Between the trimmed V and J ends, which lost 0 bases and 4 bases, there was a span of 14 bases. The germline CDR1 and CDR2 sequences are LGHNA and YNFKEQ. The CDR3 contains 16 residues. The CDR3 DNA is TGTGCCAGCAGCCAAGATCTTAGCAGGGACGCAGATACGCAGTATTTT. This encodes CASSQDLSRDADTQYF.

J is TRBJ2-1 and V is TRBV4-1, with D unclear. The V gene lost 2 bases and the J gene lost 0 bases, with 14 bases spanning the gap. The CDR3 is made up of 17 amino acids. The V gene's germline CDR1 is MGHRA and CDR2 YSYEKL. The CDR3 here is CASSQPYWLSSYNEQFF. CDR3 in DNA: TGCGCCAGCAGCCAACCTTACTGGCTCAGCTCCTACAATGAGCAGTTCTTC.

This clone was seen a few times. The chain couples TRBV18 to TRBJ2-2; TRBD2 aligns across 7 bases. The CDR3 is made up of 17 amino acids. Germline V gene lookup returns CDR1 KGHSH and CDR2 LQKENI. Trimming took 3 bases from V and 5 from J; bases not matched to a gene: 12. The CDR3: CASSPSRGGRGTGELFF. The CDR3 nucleotides read TGTGCCAGCTCACCGTCTCGGGGCGGGAGAGGAACCGGGGAGCTGTTTTTT. The variable domain in full, with the rest retrieved from reference TRBV18 and TRBJ2-2, is NAGVMQNPRHLVRRRGQEARLRCSPMKGHSHVYWYRQLPEEGLKFMVYLQKENIIDESGMPKERFSAEFPKEGPSILRIQQVVRGDSAAYFCASSPSRGGRGTGELFFGEGSRLTVL.

J is TRBJ2-1 and V is TRBV9; 7 nucleotides line up with TRBD2. The CDR3 sequence is 16 residues long. Looked up from germline, CDR1 is SGDLS and CDR2 is YYNGEE. V dropped 0 bases and J dropped 0; count of bases not matched to a gene: 3. In DNA, the CDR3 is TGTGCCAGCAGCGTAGGAGGCGGGAGCTCCTACAATGAGCAGTTCTTC. Translating gives CASSVGGGSSYNEQFF.

This clone was found once. The V gene is TRBV4-3, the J gene TRBJ1-5; D unclear. The germline V and J ends were trimmed by 0 bases and 2 bases, with 8 bases remaining between them. CDR1 and CDR2 (germline): LGHNA, YSLEER. The CDR3 length is 15 residues. The CDR3 region is CASSQEWQRNQPQHF. The CDR3 DNA sequence: TGCGCCAGCAGCCAAGAGTGGCAGCGCAATCAGCCCCAGCATTTT.

This sequence joins TRBV9 and TRBJ2-2; 7 bases are shared with TRBD1. V shed 4 bases, J shed 4 bases, and the junction held 7 bases outside the gene matches. The CDR3 consists of 15 residues. The germline V gene has CDR1 SGDLS and CDR2 YYNGEE. CDR3 region: CASSLTQGSTGELFF. DNA for the CDR3: TGTGCCAGCAGCCTAACACAGGGGAGCACCGGGGAGCTGTTTTTT.

The chain carries TRBV6-2 or TRBV6-3 and TRBJ2-7; no reliable D call. Germline V gives CDR1 MNHEY, CDR2 SVGEGT. V lost 2 bases to trimming and J lost 9 bases, with 11 bases between them. The CDR3 contains 12 residues. CDR3 sequence reads: CASSYLGSTQYF. Written as DNA, the CDR3 is TGTGCCAGCAGTTACCTTGGCTCTACGCAGTACTTC.

V usage is TRBV11-2 and J usage is TRBJ1-1; the D is unclear. The CDR3 sequence is 14 residues long. CDR1 SGHAT and CDR2 FQNNGV come from the germline V gene. The V and J ends lost 5 bases and 3 bases respectively, with 13 bases between them. The CDR3 nucleotides read TGTGCCAGCAGCCCCGAGCGGCGTTACACTGAAGCTTTCTTT. Encoded protein: CASSPERRYTEAFF. The full variable domain, rest sourced from reference TRBV11-2 and TRBJ1-1, is EAGVAQSPRYKIIEKRQSVAFWCNPISGHATLYWYQQILGQGPKLLIQFQNNGVVDDSQLPKDRFSAERLKGVDSTLKIQPAKLEDSAVYLCASSPERRYTEAFFGQGTRLTVV.

This clone appeared once. V usage is TRBV7-3 and J usage is TRBJ2-2; 9 positions agree with TRBD2. The CDR3 extends over 16 amino acids. V shed 3 bases, J shed 3 bases, and the junction held 5 bases outside the gene matches. Germline values: CDR1 SGHTA, CDR2 FQGTGA. The CDR3 DNA is TGTGCCAGCAGCTTTGTTGGGACTAGCTACACCGGGGAGCTGTTTTTT. It codes for CASSFVGTSYTGELFF.

The V call is TRBV10-3, the J call TRBJ1-1; TRBD1 is a possible D gene (5 bases). The V end lost 8 bases, the J end lost 4 bases, and 8 bases lay between the germline ends. Germline CDR1 is ENHRY and CDR2 is SYGVKD. There are 11 residues in the CDR3. The CDR3 spells CAISQGTEAFF. CDR3 DNA: TGTGCCATCTCGCAGGGCACTGAAGCTTTCTTT.